This T cell receptor beta chain was recorded in a study of CD4 T cells in relation to SARS-CoV-2 and coronaviruses. Study results and limitations: Crossreactive clones expanded significantly less to SARS-CoV-2 than monoreactive clones.

About this clone itself: Its target is unknown.

The data were produced by immunoSEQ multiplex PCR, yet TCRdb's version contains in-frame clones alone and is incomplete. This table has approximately 25,000 clones, over 65% appearing once. Before the COVID-19 pandemic, during about 2010-2018, CD4+ T cells were taken from unexposed donors. The cells were cultured for around ten days before CD4+ T cells were isolated. As cell numbers allowed, unexposed-donor CD4+ T cells faced SARS-CoV-2 S/N and four cold-coronavirus spikes. Each well had a few million PBMCs in about 5% human AB serum with IL-2. Germline V gene sequence: CDR1 LNHDA, CDR2 SQIVND (reference sequence). CDR3 size: 17 residues. Trimming at V came to 6 bases and at J to 3 bases, leaving 11 bases not matched to a gene.

This clonotype originated in a human donor in good health. Sequencing input: CD4+ T cells from PBMCs, cultured in vitro. The chain links TRBV19 to TRBJ2-6; 7 bases are a match to TRBD2. CDR3 bases: TGTGCCAGTAGATCCGGAGGGAGGGGCTTTGGGGCCAACGTCCTGACTTTC. Translation gives CASRSGGRGFGANVLTF.